The source of this TCR beta chain is a study of OX40 agonist ivuxolimab in advanced cancers. Study-wide background: Among those enrolled, mean age was about 60 years (range about 23 to 85) and 75% to 85% were male. Partial response was recorded in three patients: one hepatocellular carcinoma and two cutaneous melanoma cases. Overall study results and limits: CD8+ T cells were the subset that, on average, had more expanded clones than CD4+. Doses of 0.1 to 3.0 mg/kg were accompanied by clonal expansion of CD4+ and CD8+ blood T cells by week 6.

In the case of this clone: Its target is unknown.

CDR1 SGHRS and CDR2 YFSETQ come from the germline V gene. The CDR3 loop spans 14 amino acids. The V end lost 0 bases, the J end lost 6 bases, and 11 bases lay between the germline ends. Using immunoSEQ multiplex PCR, the repertoire was profiled, and TCRdb retains in-frame clones only, with some absent. This sample has around 21,000 clones, with more than 80% found just once. V usage is TRBV5-1 and J usage is TRBJ2-3; perhaps D is TRBD1 or TRBD2 (5 bases each). The origin of this receptor is an adult with an advanced solid tumor such as melanoma, head and neck, liver or kidney cancer. The input for sequencing was CD4+ or CD8+ T cells sorted from blood, taken in a trial of the OX40 agonist ivuxolimab. Written as DNA, the CDR3 is TGCGCCAGCAGCTTGGCCCAGGGAGCTGATACGCAGTATTTT. It yields the protein CASSLAQGADTQYF.